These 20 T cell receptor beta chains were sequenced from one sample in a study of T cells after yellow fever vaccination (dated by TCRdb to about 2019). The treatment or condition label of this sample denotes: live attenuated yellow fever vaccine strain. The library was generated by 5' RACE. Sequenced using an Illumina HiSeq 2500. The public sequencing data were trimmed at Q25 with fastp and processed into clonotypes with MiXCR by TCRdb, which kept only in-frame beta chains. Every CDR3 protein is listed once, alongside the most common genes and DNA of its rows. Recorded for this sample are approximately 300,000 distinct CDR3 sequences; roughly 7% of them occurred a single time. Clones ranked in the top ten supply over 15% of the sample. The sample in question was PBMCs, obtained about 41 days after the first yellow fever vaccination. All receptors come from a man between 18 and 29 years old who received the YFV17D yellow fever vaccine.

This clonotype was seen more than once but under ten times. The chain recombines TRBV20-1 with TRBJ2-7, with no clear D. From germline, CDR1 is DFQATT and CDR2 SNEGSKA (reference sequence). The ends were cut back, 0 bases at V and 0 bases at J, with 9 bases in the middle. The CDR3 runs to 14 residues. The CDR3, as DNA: TGCAGTGCTAGAGATCTTAGTAGCTCCTACGAGCAGTACGTC. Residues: CSARDLSSSYEQYV.

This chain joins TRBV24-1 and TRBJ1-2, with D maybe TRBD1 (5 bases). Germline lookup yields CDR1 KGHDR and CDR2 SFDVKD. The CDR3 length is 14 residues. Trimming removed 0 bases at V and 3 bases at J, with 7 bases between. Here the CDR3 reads CATSDLPRDYGYTF. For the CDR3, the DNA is TGTGCCACCAGTGATTTGCCCAGGGACTATGGCTACACCTTC.

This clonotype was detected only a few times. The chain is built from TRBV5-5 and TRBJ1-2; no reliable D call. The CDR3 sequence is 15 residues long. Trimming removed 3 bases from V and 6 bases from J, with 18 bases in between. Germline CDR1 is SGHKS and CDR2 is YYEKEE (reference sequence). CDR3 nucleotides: TGTGCCAGCAGCTCCCGCCCAACGGGTATCCATGGCTACACCTTC. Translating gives CASSSRPTGIHGYTF.

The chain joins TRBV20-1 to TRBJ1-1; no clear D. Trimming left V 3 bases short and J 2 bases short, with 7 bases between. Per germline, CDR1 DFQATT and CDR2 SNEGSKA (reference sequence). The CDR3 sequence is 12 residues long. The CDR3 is CSASDVNTEAFF. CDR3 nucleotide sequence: TGCAGTGCTAGTGATGTTAACACTGAAGCTTTCTTT.

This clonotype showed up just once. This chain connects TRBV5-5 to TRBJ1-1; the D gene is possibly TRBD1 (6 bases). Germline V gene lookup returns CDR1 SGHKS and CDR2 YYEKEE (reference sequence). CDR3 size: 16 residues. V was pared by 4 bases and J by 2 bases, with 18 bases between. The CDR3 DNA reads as TGTGCCAGCAGCCGGCAGTGGGGGCGCACCAACACTGAAGCTTTCTTT. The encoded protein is CASSRQWGRTNTEAFF. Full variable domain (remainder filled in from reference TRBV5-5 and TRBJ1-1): DAGVTQSPTHLIKTRGQQVTLRCSPISGHKSVSWYQQVLGQGPQFIFQYYEKEERGRGNFPDRFSARQFPNYSSELNVNALLLGDSALYLCASSRQWGRTNTEAFFGQGTRLTVV.

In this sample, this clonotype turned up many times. Here the CDR3 reads CASSPQGLNYGYTF. CDR3 bases: TGCGCCAGCAGCCCACAGGGGTTGAACTATGGCTACACCTTC. The chain is built from TRBV4-3 and TRBJ1-2, with 7 positions matching TRBD1. This CDR3 is 14 amino acids long. Trimming took 4 bases from V and 2 from J; bases not matched to a gene: 4. CDR1 and CDR2 (germline): LGHNA, YSLEER.

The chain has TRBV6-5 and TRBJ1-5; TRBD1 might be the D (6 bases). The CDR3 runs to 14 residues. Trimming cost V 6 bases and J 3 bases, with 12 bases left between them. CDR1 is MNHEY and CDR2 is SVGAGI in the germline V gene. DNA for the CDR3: TGTGCCAGCAGACCCGGACAGCACAATCAGCCCCAGCATTTT. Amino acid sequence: CASRPGQHNQPQHF.

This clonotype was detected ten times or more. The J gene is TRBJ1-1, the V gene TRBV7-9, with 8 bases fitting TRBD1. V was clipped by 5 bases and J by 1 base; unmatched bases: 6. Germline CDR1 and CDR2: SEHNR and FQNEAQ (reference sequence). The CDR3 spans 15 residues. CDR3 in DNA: TGTGCCAGCAGCCCGTCGGGGACAGGGAACACTGAAGCTTTCTTT. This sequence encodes CASSPSGTGNTEAFF.

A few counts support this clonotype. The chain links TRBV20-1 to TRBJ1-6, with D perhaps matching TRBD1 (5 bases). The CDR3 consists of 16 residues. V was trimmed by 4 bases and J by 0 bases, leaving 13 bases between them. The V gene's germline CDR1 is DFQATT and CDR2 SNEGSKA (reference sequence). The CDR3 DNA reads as TGCAGTGCTAAGGGACTTCCGAGCTCCTATAATTCACCCCTCCACTTT. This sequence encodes CSAKGLPSSYNSPLHF.

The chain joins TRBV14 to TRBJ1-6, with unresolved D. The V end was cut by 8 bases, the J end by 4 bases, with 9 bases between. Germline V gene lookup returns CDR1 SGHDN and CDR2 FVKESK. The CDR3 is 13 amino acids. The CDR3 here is CASSPYYNSPLHF. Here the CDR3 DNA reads TGTGCCAGCTCGCCCTATTATAATTCACCCCTCCACTTT.

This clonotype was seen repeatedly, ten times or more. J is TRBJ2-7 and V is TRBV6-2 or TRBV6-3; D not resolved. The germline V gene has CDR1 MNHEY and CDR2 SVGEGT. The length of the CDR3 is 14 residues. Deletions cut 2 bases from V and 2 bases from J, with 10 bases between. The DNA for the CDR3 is TGTGCCAGCAGTTACGATACCACTACCTACGAGCAGTACGTC. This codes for CASSYDTTTYEQYV.

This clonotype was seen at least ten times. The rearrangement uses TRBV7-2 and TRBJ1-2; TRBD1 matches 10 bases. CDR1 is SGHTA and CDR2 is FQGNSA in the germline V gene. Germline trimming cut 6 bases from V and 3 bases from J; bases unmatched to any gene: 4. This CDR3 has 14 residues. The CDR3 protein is CASRSGTGDYGYTF. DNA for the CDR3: TGTGCCAGCAGGTCCGGGACAGGGGACTATGGCTACACCTTC.

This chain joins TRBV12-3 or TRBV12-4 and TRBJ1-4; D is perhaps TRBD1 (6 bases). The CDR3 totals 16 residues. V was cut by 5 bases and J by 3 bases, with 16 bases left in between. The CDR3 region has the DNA TGTGCCAGCAGTCTCCGGGGGCAGGGTCCTAATGAAAAACTGTTTTTT. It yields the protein CASSLRGQGPNEKLFF.

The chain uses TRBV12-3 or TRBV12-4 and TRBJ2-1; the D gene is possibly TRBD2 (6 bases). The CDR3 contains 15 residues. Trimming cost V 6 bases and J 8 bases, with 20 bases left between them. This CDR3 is CASSRGTSPLDEQFF. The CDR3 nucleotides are TGTGCCAGCAGCCGGGGCACTAGCCCTCTCGATGAGCAGTTCTTC.

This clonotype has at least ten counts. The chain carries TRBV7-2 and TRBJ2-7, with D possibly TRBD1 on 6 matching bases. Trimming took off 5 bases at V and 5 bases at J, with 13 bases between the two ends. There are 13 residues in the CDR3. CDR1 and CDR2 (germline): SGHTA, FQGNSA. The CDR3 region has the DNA TGTGCCAGCAGCCCGGACAGTTTGGACGAGCAGTACTTC. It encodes CASSPDSLDEQYF.

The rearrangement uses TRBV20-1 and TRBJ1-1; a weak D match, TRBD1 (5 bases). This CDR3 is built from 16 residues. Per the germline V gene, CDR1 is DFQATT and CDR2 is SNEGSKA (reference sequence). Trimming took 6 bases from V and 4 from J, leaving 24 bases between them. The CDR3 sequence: CSADNIHGRGSTEAFF. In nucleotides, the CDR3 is TGCAGTGCCGACAACATCCATGGACGGGGGAGCACTGAAGCTTTCTTT.

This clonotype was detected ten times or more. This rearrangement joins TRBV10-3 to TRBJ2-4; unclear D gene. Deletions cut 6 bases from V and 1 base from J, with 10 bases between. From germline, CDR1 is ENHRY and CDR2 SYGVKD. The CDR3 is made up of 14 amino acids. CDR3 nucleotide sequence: TGTGCCATCAGGGACCCGTCGGCCAAAAACATTCAGTACTTC. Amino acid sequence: CAIRDPSAKNIQYF.

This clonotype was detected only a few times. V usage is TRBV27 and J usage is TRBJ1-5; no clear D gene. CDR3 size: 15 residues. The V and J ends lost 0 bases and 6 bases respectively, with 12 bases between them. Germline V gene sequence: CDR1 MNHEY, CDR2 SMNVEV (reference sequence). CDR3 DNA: TGTGCCAGCAGTTTATCGACGTTTTTCAGTCAGCCCCAGCATTTT. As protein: CASSLSTFFSQPQHF.

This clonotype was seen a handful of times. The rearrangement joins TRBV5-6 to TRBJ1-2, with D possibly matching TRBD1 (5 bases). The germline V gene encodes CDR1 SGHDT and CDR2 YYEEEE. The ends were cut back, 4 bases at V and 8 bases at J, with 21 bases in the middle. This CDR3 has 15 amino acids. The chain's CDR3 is CASSEIKVGGTGYTF. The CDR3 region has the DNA TGTGCCAGCAGCGAGATTAAGGTTGGAGGGACCGGCTACACCTTC.

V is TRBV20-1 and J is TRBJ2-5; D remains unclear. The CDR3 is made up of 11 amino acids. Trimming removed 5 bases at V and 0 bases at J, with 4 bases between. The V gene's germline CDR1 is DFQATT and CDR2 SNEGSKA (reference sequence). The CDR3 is CSAYNQETQYF. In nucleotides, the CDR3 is TGCAGTGCTTATAACCAAGAGACCCAGTACTTC.